The 27 T cell receptor beta chains below all came from one sample that was sequenced in a study of blood T cell repertoires in COVID-19. The repertoire was sequenced with immunoSEQ multiplex PCR; TCRdb's copy has only in-frame clones and lacks some. The sample has over 85,000 clones, approximately 85% seen once. Input material: peripheral blood. The origin of the receptors is an elderly woman with COVID-19, enrolled during active disease.

The rearrangement joins TRBV11-2 to TRBJ1-2; possibly TRBD1 for D (5 bases). CDR1 SGHAT and CDR2 FQNNGV come from the germline V gene. V lost 5 bases, J lost 4 bases, and 8 bases lay in between. The CDR3 consists of 12 residues. CDR3 nucleotide sequence: TGTGCCAGCAGCGCTCAGGGCTATGGCTACACCTTC. Protein sequence: CASSAQGYGYTF.

V and J are TRBV30 and TRBJ2-3, with D tentatively TRBD2 (5 bases). Deletions cut 4 bases from V and 5 bases from J, with 10 bases between. The CDR3 has 12 amino acids. CDR1 and CDR2 (germline): GTSNPN, SVGIG (reference sequence). As DNA, the CDR3 is TGTGCCTGGACCGTAGGAGGAGATACGCAGTATTTT. Its protein product is CAWTVGGDTQYF.

The J gene is TRBJ2-3, the V gene TRBV19; 7 bases match TRBD2. V lost 2 bases, J lost 6 bases, and 11 bases stayed unmatched. This CDR3 contains 16 residues. The germline V gene has CDR1 LNHDA and CDR2 SQIVND (reference sequence). Written as DNA, the CDR3 is TGTGCCAGTAGTATACCAGCGGGGCCCTCGGGGGATACGCAGTATTTT. Protein product: CASSIPAGPSGDTQYF.

V is TRBV28 and J is TRBJ2-4, with TRBD2 identical over 8 bases. Germline V lookup: CDR1 MDHEN, CDR2 SYDVKM. Trimming cost V 6 bases and J 0 bases; bases outside gene matches: 1. This CDR3 contains 14 residues. The CDR3 loop reads CASSLAGAKNIQYF. CDR3 coding DNA: TGTGCCAGCAGCCTAGCGGGAGCCAAAAACATTCAGTACTTC.

The rearrangement joins TRBV5-1 to TRBJ2-3, with 9 bases fitting TRBD2. This CDR3 comprises 16 residues. Germline values: CDR1 SGHRS, CDR2 YFSETQ. Trimming at V came to 2 bases and at J to 3 bases, leaving 7 bases not matched to a gene. The CDR3 DNA reads as TGCGCCAGCAGCTTCGGTAGCGGGAGTATGACAGATACGCAGTATTTT. Protein sequence: CASSFGSGSMTDTQYF.

This CDR3 is CASSQGQGFSYEQYF. CDR3 bases: TGTGCCAGCAGCCAAGGACAGGGATTCTCCTACGAGCAGTACTTC. This chain connects TRBV3-1 (or the pseudogene TRBV3-2) to TRBJ2-7; 7 bases match TRBD1. Germline CDR1 LGHDT, CDR2 YNNKEL (reference sequence). J gave up 0 bases and V 1 base, and 3 bases lay outside the gene matches. CDR3 length: 15 residues.

Written as DNA, the CDR3 is TGTGCCAGTAGTATTACCCTCCTACAGCCCCAGCATTTT. It translates to CASSITLLQPQHF. The chain employs TRBV19 and TRBJ1-5; D ambiguous. The ends were cut back, 3 bases at V and 7 bases at J, with 10 bases in the middle. The CDR3 totals 13 residues. Germline V lookup: CDR1 LNHDA, CDR2 SQIVND (reference sequence).

This chain joins TRBV10-3 and TRBJ2-2; 8 bases align to TRBD1. Unmatched junction bases numbered 8, after V lost 7 bases and J lost 4 bases. The CDR3 contains 15 residues. CDR1 and CDR2 (germline): ENHRY, SYGVKD. The CDR3 spells CAIKFGQGSTGELFF. CDR3 coding DNA: TGTGCCATCAAATTTGGACAGGGCAGCACCGGGGAGCTGTTTTTT.

This clone was observed a handful of times. The gene calls are TRBV7-2 and TRBJ1-2, with 8 bases matching TRBD1. Germline V gives CDR1 SGHTA, CDR2 FQGNSA. Losses at the gene ends were 1 base for V and 4 bases for J; bases not matched to a gene: 8. The CDR3 runs 16 residues. The CDR3, as DNA: TGTGCCAGCAGCTTAGGGAAGGGGGACAGGATCTATGGCTACACCTTC. Translated: CASSLGKGDRIYGYTF.

The chain has TRBV15 and TRBJ2-2; TRBD2 aligns across 7 bases. The CDR3 extends over 14 amino acids. The germline CDR1 and CDR2 sequences are LNHNV and YYDKDF (reference sequence). V trimming: 5 bases; J trimming: 6 bases; junction bases outside the gene matches: 6. The CDR3 protein is CATSRTRGAGELFF. The CDR3 coding sequence is TGTGCCACCAGCCGGACTCGGGGGGCCGGGGAGCTGTTTTTT.

This clone appeared a single time. The chain is built from TRBV2 and TRBJ2-1, with 9 bases fitting TRBD2. CDR1 SNHLY and CDR2 FYNNEI come from the germline V gene. The trim removed 0 bases at V and 7 bases at J, leaving 7 bases unmatched. The CDR3 contains 16 residues. The CDR3 sequence is CASSEAMRGGGNEQFF. CDR3 coding DNA: TGTGCCAGCAGTGAAGCGATGCGGGGGGGCGGGAATGAGCAGTTCTTC. Supplemented by reference TRBV2 and TRBJ2-1, the full variable domain reads EPEVTQTPSHQVTQMGQEVILRCVPISNHLYFYWYRQILGQKVEFLVSFYNNEISEKSEIFDDQFSVERPDGSNFTLKIRSTKLEDSAMYFCASSEAMRGGGNEQFFGPGTRLTVL.

V is TRBV7-2 and J is TRBJ2-1; a possible D gene is TRBD2 (6 bases). The V gene lost 3 bases and the J gene lost 0 bases, with 9 bases spanning the gap. CDR3 size: 15 residues. Germline loops: CDR1 SGHTA, CDR2 FQGNSA. CDR3: CASSLAGSSYNEQFF. The CDR3 region has the DNA TGTGCCAGCAGCTTGGCGGGGAGCTCCTACAATGAGCAGTTCTTC. The whole variable domain, remainder taken from reference TRBV7-2 and TRBJ2-1, is GAGVSQSPSNKVTEKGKDVELRCDPISGHTALYWYRQSLGQGLEFLIYFQGNSAPDKSGLPSDRFSAERTGGSVSTLTIQRTQQEDSAVYLCASSLAGSSYNEQFFGPGTRLTVL.

The CDR3 sequence: CAWKSREKLFF. The CDR3 DNA reads TGTGCCTGGAAGTCTAGAGAAAAACTGTTTTTT. V is TRBV30 and J is TRBJ1-4; D gene uncertain. Germline V gene sequence: CDR1 GTSNPN, CDR2 SVGIG (reference sequence). Trimming stripped 4 bases from V and 8 bases from J, with 8 bases between. This CDR3 contains 11 residues.

CDR3 amino acids: CASSPPGRDRGEKLFF. Written as DNA, the CDR3 is TGTGCCAGCTCACCACCGGGCCGGGACAGGGGTGAAAAACTGTTTTTT. The chain carries TRBV18 and TRBJ1-4; TRBD1 agrees at 10 bases. The V gene's germline CDR1 is KGHSH and CDR2 LQKENI. V gave up 0 bases and J gave up 7 bases; unmatched junction bases: 5. The CDR3 contains 16 residues. The full variable domain, with the rest looked up from reference TRBV18 and TRBJ1-4, is NAGVMQNPRHLVRRRGQEARLRCSPMKGHSHVYWYRQLPEEGLKFMVYLQKENIIDESGMPKERFSAEFPKEGPSILRIQQVVRGDSAAYFCASSPPGRDRGEKLFFGSGTQLSVL.

This clone was seen once. V is TRBV3-1 (or the pseudogene TRBV3-2) and J is TRBJ2-2; tentatively, D is TRBD2 (5 bases). Germline V gene lookup returns CDR1 LGHDT and CDR2 YNNKEL (reference sequence). The CDR3 is 16 amino acids. V lost 1 base and J lost 3, with 12 bases in between. CDR3 amino acids: CASSQATGLDTGELFF. The CDR3 DNA follows: TGTGCCAGCAGCCAAGCGACGGGGTTGGACACCGGGGAGCTGTTTTTT.

CDR3 bases: TGTGCCAGCAGAGCGGACAGGGGTGGCCTATATATTTATTCACCCCTCCACTTT. Its translation is CASRADRGGLYIYSPLHF. V and J are TRBV6-4 and TRBJ1-6; 9 bases agree with TRBD1. V lost 6 bases and J lost 8; bases outside the gene matches: 17. The V gene's germline CDR1 is MRHNA and CDR2 SNTAGT. The CDR3 runs to 18 residues.

This clone showed up just a few times. V is TRBV6-5 and J is TRBJ2-2; weak D call: TRBD2 (5 bases). There are 14 residues in the CDR3. The germline V gene encodes CDR1 MNHEY and CDR2 SVGAGI. The ends were cut back, 6 bases at V and 6 bases at J, with 14 bases in the middle. This chain's CDR3 is CASRWVDGAGELFF. DNA of the CDR3: TGTGCCAGCAGATGGGTAGACGGGGCCGGGGAGCTGTTTTTT.

The chain combines TRBV6-2 or TRBV6-3 with TRBJ2-7; D ambiguous. The CDR3 length is 12 residues. The germline V gene has CDR1 MNHEY and CDR2 SVGEGT. V was pared by 4 bases and J by 3 bases, with 7 bases between. DNA of the CDR3: TGTGCCAGCAGTTCGTACGGCTACGAGCAGTACTTC. Its protein product is CASSSYGYEQYF.

The chain couples TRBV5-1 to TRBJ1-5; a weak D match, TRBD1 (5 bases). Looked up from germline, CDR1 is SGHRS and CDR2 is YFSETQ. V was pared by 0 bases and J by 5 bases, with 6 bases between. The CDR3 is 13 residues long. The CDR3 DNA is TGCGCCAGCAGCTTGGTAGGGGATCAGCCCCAGCATTTT. As protein: CASSLVGDQPQHF.

Only one count was recorded for this clone. The chain links TRBV5-1 to TRBJ1-1, with no clear D. Germline values: CDR1 SGHRS, CDR2 YFSETQ. CDR3 length equals 14 residues. Trimming stripped 0 bases from V and 4 bases from J, with 10 bases between. CDR3 region: CASSLEPRSTEAFF. Here the CDR3 DNA reads TGCGCCAGCAGCTTGGAGCCGAGGTCCACTGAAGCTTTCTTT.

This clone was found once. The chain joins TRBV5-1 to TRBJ1-3; D not certain. The germline V gene has CDR1 SGHRS and CDR2 YFSETQ. V was clipped by 0 bases and J by 0 bases, with 10 bases between them. CDR3 length equals 16 residues. CDR3 region: CASSLAGPRSGNTIYF. The CDR3 DNA is TGCGCCAGCAGCTTGGCCGGTCCCCGCTCTGGAAACACCATATATTTT.

This clone was picked up a small number of times. V gene TRBV10-3 combines with J gene TRBJ2-7; D remains ambiguous. Trimming shortened V by 0 bases and J by 5 bases, and 14 bases separated the two germline ends. Germline CDR1 is ENHRY and CDR2 is SYGVKD. This CDR3 has 15 residues. Here the CDR3 reads CAISESIPGRDEQYF. In DNA form, the CDR3 reads TGTGCCATCAGTGAGTCGATTCCAGGCCGCGACGAGCAGTACTTC.

V and J are TRBV6-5 and TRBJ1-3; D possibly corresponds to TRBD1 (5 bases). V shed 4 bases and J shed 0 bases, with 13 bases lying between them. The CDR3 covers 16 residues. Germline CDR1 and CDR2: MNHEY and SVGAGI. The CDR3 DNA sequence: TGTGCCAGCAGTTCGTGGACAAGGCGCTCTGGAAACACCATATATTTT. Translation gives CASSSWTRRSGNTIYF.

The V gene is TRBV4-1, the J gene TRBJ2-1, with 10 nucleotides matching TRBD2. Losses at the gene ends were 0 bases for V and 4 bases for J; bases not matched to a gene: 3. The CDR3 loop spans 16 amino acids. From germline, CDR1 is MGHRA and CDR2 YSYEKL. The CDR3 loop is CASSQELAGFYNEQFF. The CDR3 DNA is TGCGCCAGCAGCCAAGAACTAGCGGGATTTTACAATGAGCAGTTCTTC.

This clone was seen a handful of times. The rearrangement joins TRBV28 to TRBJ1-6, with 11 bases aligning to TRBD1. The CDR3 is 17 amino acids. Germline V CDR1 and CDR2: MDHEN, SYDVKM. V trimming: 3 bases; J trimming: 4 bases; junction bases outside the gene matches: 5. Written as DNA, the CDR3 is TGTGCCAGCAGTTTGTGGGACAGGGGGTTGTATAATTCACCCCTCCACTTT. Encoded protein: CASSLWDRGLYNSPLHF.

The chain combines TRBV2 with TRBJ1-5; no clear D gene. Trimming pared 0 bases from V and 5 bases from J, leaving 8 bases between. The CDR3 totals 14 residues. The V gene's germline CDR1 is SNHLY and CDR2 FYNNEI. The DNA for the CDR3 is TGTGCCAGCAGTGAAGCGCTTCGAGATCAGCCCCAGCATTTT. Encoded protein: CASSEALRDQPQHF.

This chain links TRBV28 with TRBJ2-4; TRBD2 agrees at 8 bases. Losses at the gene ends were 6 bases for V and 9 bases for J; bases not matched to a gene: 10. The CDR3 consists of 14 residues. Germline CDR1 MDHEN, CDR2 SYDVKM. CDR3: CASRTTGTRGIQYF. CDR3 nucleotides: TGTGCCAGCAGAACAACCGGGACTAGAGGCATTCAGTACTTC.